These 11 T cell receptor beta chains originate from one sample sequenced in a study of T cells after yellow fever vaccination. TCRdb ran MiXCR on the 5' RACE reads and lists one entry per CDR3 protein. The sample includes a few hundred thousand distinct CDR3 sequences, about 7% of them seen just once. The specimen was CD4+ T cells sorted from PBMCs, collected 15 days after the yellow fever booster vaccination. The receptors come from a young man who received the YFV17D yellow fever vaccine.

This clonotype has ten or more counts. The chain employs TRBV7-3 and TRBJ2-1; 10 positions match TRBD2. The J segment lost 8 bases and the V segment lost 4 bases, leaving 11 bases of the junction unmatched. CDR3 length: 16 residues. Germline values: CDR1 SGHTA, CDR2 FQGTGA. For the CDR3, the DNA is TGTGCCAGCAGCTCGGGAGCTAGCGGGAGAGTTGATGAGCAGTTCTTC. Protein product: CASSSGASGRVDEQFF.

V usage is TRBV7-2 and J usage is TRBJ2-7; TRBD1 matches at 10 bases. Trimming at V came to 5 bases and at J to 1 base, leaving 5 bases not matched to a gene. Per germline, CDR1 SGHTA and CDR2 FQGNSA. The CDR3 covers 15 residues. The CDR3 DNA is TGTGCCAGCAGCCACGGACAGGGGGGGTCCTACGAGCAGTACTTC. Amino acids: CASSHGQGGSYEQYF.

This clonotype was observed many times. This sequence joins TRBV20-1 and TRBJ2-1; D gene ambiguous. CDR1 is DFQATT and CDR2 is SNEGSKA in the germline V gene (reference sequence). With 1 base removed from V and 8 bases from J, the gap between germline ends came to 3 bases. The CDR3 consists of 10 residues. CDR3 sequence: CSARVDEQFF. In DNA form, the CDR3 reads TGCAGTGCTAGAGTCGATGAGCAGTTCTTC.

This clonotype was detected only a few times. The chain combines TRBV12-3 or TRBV12-4 with TRBJ1-3; a possible D gene is TRBD1 (6 bases). The length of the CDR3 is 15 residues. V dropped 6 bases and J dropped 4 bases, with 16 bases sitting between them. The CDR3 sequence: CASSPGQKKGNTIYF. CDR3 DNA: TGTGCCAGCAGCCCGGGACAAAAGAAAGGAAACACCATATATTTT.

This clonotype appeared many times. The chain has TRBV6-1 and TRBJ2-2, with D possibly being TRBD1 (5 bases). Trimming removed 6 bases at V and 0 bases at J, with 8 bases between. Per germline, CDR1 MNHNS and CDR2 SASEGT. This CDR3 contains 14 residues. The CDR3 loop is CASSLTANTGELFF. The CDR3 DNA reads TGTGCCAGCAGCTTGACAGCGAACACCGGGGAGCTGTTTTTT.

This clonotype was detected a few times. The rearrangement joins TRBV28 to TRBJ2-7; D unclear. CDR3 length: 15 residues. The V end lost 4 bases, the J end lost 4 bases, and 17 bases lay between the germline ends. The germline V gene has CDR1 MDHEN and CDR2 SYDVKM. CDR3 protein: CASSSTNPRPYEQYF. CDR3 bases: TGTGCCAGCAGTTCCACTAACCCTCGGCCTTACGAGCAGTACTTC.

In its sample, this clonotype was seen a few times. V gene TRBV4-3 combines with J gene TRBJ2-2; 9 bases are a match to TRBD2. The germline CDR1 and CDR2 sequences are LGHNA and YSLEER. Trimming at V came to 4 bases and at J to 5 bases, leaving 8 bases not matched to a gene. The CDR3 covers 16 residues. The CDR3 region is CASSPGGRGGTGELFF. The CDR3 DNA reads TGCGCCAGCAGCCCCGGTGGGCGGGGGGGTACCGGGGAGCTGTTTTTT.

This clonotype has only a few counts. The chain combines TRBV27 with TRBJ2-1; 10 positions agree with TRBD2. V lost 1 base and J lost 8; bases outside the gene matches: 17. CDR3 size: 19 residues. The germline gives CDR1 MNHEY, CDR2 SMNVEV (reference sequence). This CDR3 reads CASSLYGGGFRLAGYEQFF. The CDR3 coding sequence is TGTGCCAGCAGTTTATACGGGGGAGGATTTCGACTAGCGGGCTATGAGCAGTTCTTC.

J is TRBJ2-1 and V is TRBV7-2; 10 bases match TRBD2. In germline, CDR1 is SGHTA, CDR2 FQGNSA. With 5 bases clipped from V and 7 bases from J, the junction kept 11 bases outside the gene matches. This CDR3 has 16 residues. The CDR3 sequence is CASSPASGRGGNEQFF. CDR3 sequence (DNA): TGTGCCAGCAGCCCAGCGAGCGGGAGGGGGGGGAATGAGCAGTTCTTC.

The gene calls are TRBV12-3 or TRBV12-4 and TRBJ2-1, with D tentatively TRBD1 or TRBD2 (6 bases each). This CDR3 is built from 14 residues. V lost 5 bases and J 5 bases, leaving 13 bases between the germline ends. DNA for the CDR3: TGTGCCAGCAGTCCAGGGGACTTAAACAATGAGCAGTTCTTC. This encodes CASSPGDLNNEQFF.

The rearrangement links TRBV20-1 to TRBJ2-3; 7 bases are shared with TRBD2. Germline CDR1 and CDR2: DFQATT and SNEGSKA (reference sequence). This CDR3 is built from 14 residues. The CDR3: CRPAWGGAADTQYF. For the CDR3, the DNA is TGCAGACCCGCCTGGGGAGGGGCCGCAGATACGCAGTATTTT.